This T cell receptor (beta chain) stems from a study of blood T cell repertoires in COVID-19. The wider study: Samples came from the United States, Italy and Spain, spanning acute and convalescent COVID-19. T cells, B-cell-depleted T cells, or PBMCs supplied cDNA or gDNA.

Authors' methods: Reference gene primer amplification in the assay estimated nucleated cell counts. Sequenced by immunoSEQ multiplex PCR; TCRdb stores in-frame clones only, minus some. From that table come the V and J calls and clone size; the DNA was used to work out D and trimming. The sample lists under 150,000 clones, 75% to 90% occurring once. With V trimmed by 8 bases and J by 7 bases, 11 bases remained unmatched. This CDR3 is 14 amino acids long. Germline V gene data show CDR1 as LNHDA and CDR2 as SQIVND (reference sequence). Sequenced material: peripheral blood. The source is a woman in her sixties with COVID-19, enrolled during active disease. V and J are TRBV19 and TRBJ1-5; 7 nucleotides align to TRBD1. CDR3: CASSKTGSDQPQHF. The DNA for the CDR3 is TGTGCCAGTTCAAAGACAGGGTCGGACCAGCCCCAGCATTTT.